The T cell receptor (beta chain) described here comes from a study of CD8+CD57+ T cells in acquired aplastic anemia. Study summary: Sorted CD4+ and CD8+ cell DNA averaged 3.2 ug.

This clonotype occurred many times. The germline gives CDR1 SGHRS, CDR2 YFSETQ. V was cut by 3 bases and J by 4 bases, with 22 bases left in between. The CDR3 runs to 17 residues. Template material for TCR beta VDJ and CDR3 profiling consisted of genomic DNA. MiXCR, applied by TCRdb to the reads, yields one record per CDR3 protein. Of 150,000 to 200,000 distinct CDR3 sequences in the sample, 64% were seen once. The rearrangement joins TRBV5-1 to TRBJ1-2; TRBD1 might be the D (5 bases). Sequenced input: sorted CD4+, CD8+, or CD8+CD57+ T cells (not recorded which) from PBMCs. This clonotype originated in a human donor with severe aplastic anemia or a healthy control (not recorded which). The CDR3, as DNA: TGCGCCAGCAGCTCTCTCTCAGGGTCCCAATCGCTCTATGGCTACACCTTC. This codes for CASSSLSGSQSLYGYTF.